This T cell receptor beta chain was identified in a study of cytomegalovirus exposure and HLA in healthy donors. General observations from the study: It was only CMV serostatus that was available as immune exposure information. Earlier analysis looked at TCR beta V segments, and most were productive about 90% or about 30% of the time. The authors reported that TCR beta sequences could predict HLA-A and HLA-B alleles. These predictions were accurate for most subjects in the first cohort. TCR sequences were mostly rare, though some public TCRs occurred in many donors.

The CDR3 loop spans 12 amino acids. Germline assignment: CDR1 SQVTM and CDR2 ANQGSEA. V dropped 8 bases and J dropped 4; count of bases not matched to a gene: 6. It was with 60 Vbeta and 13 Jbeta primers that the PCR ran. Method: immunoSEQ multiplex PCR; TCRdb's copy keeps in-frame clones and lacks some. This sample has about 110,000 clones, with 79% found just once. As to this clone: What it binds is not known.

Sequenced input: PBMCs. This receptor was taken from a woman aged 35 to 49 in good health and CMV-seronegative. The chain has TRBV29-1 and TRBJ2-3; TRBD1 matches 7 bases. CDR3 coding DNA: TGCAGCTACGACAGGGCAGCAGATACGCAGTATTTT. It specifies CSYDRAADTQYF.